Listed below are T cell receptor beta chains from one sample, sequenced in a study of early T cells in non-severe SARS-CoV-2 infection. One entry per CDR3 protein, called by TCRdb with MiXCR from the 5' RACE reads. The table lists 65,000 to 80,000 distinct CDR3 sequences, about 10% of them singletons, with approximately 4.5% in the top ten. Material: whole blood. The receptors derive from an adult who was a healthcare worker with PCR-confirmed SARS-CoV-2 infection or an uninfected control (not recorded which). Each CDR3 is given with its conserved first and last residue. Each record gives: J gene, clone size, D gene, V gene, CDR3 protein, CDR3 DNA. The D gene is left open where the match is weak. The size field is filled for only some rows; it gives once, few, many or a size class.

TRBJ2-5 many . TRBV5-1 CASSLGHNGETQYF TGCGCCAGCAGCTTGGGTCATAACGGCGAGACCCAGTACTTC
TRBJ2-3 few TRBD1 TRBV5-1 CASSITGVADTQYF TGCGCCAGCAGCATAACAGGGGTAGCAGATACGCAGTATTTT
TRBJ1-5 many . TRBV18 CASSPMGLIKGQPQHF TGTGCCAGCTCACCAATGGGACTCATAAAGGGGCAGCCCCAGCATTTT
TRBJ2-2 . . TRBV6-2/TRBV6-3 CATVGGWNTGELFF TGTGCCACCGTTGGGGGGTGGAACACCGGGGAGCTGTTTTTT
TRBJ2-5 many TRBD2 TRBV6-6 CAISGGHQETQYF TGTGCCATTAGCGGGGGGCACCAAGAGACCCAGTACTTC
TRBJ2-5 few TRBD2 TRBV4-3 CASSQGAASGGSSETQYF TGCGCCAGCAGCCAAGGAGCGGCTAGCGGGGGATCTAGTGAGACCCAGTACTTC
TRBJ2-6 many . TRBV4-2 CASSHPDNSGANVLTF TGTGCCAGCAGCCACCCCGACAACTCTGGGGCCAACGTCCTGACTTTC
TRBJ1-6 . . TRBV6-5 CASRARAGLSPLHF TGTGCCAGCAGGGCCCGGGCGGGGCTTTCACCCCTCCACTTT
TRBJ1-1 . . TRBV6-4 CASPEGPDGYTEAFF TGTGCCAGTCCTGAGGGGCCAGATGGGTACACTGAAGCTTTCTTT
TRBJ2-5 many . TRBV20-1 CSARKVQETQYF TGCAGTGCGCGGAAAGTCCAAGAGACCCAGTACTTC
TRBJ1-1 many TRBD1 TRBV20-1 CSARDQGQLNTEAFF TGCAGTGCTAGAGATCAGGGACAGCTGAACACTGAAGCTTTCTTT
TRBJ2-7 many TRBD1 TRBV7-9 CASSRPRDRDHEQYF TGTGCCAGCAGCCGGCCCCGGGACAGGGACCACGAGCAGTACTTC
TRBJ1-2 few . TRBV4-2 CASSQVPNSNYGYTF TGTGCCAGCAGCCAAGTCCCGAATTCTAACTATGGCTACACCTTC
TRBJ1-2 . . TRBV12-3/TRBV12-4 CASLGGAFSGYTF TGTGCCAGCCTGGGAGGGGCTTTTAGCGGCTACACCTTC
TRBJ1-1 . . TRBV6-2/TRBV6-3 CASSYSGRGHTEAFF TGTGCCAGCAGTTACTCCGGCAGGGGCCACACTGAAGCTTTCTTT
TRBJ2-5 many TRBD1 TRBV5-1 CASGHRGRETQYF TGCGCCAGCGGACACAGGGGGAGAGAGACCCAGTACTTC
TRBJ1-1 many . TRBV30 CAWGGQGHPEAFF TGTGCCTGGGGGGGGCAGGGGCATCCTGAAGCTTTCTTT
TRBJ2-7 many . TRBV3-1 CASSQEGEIREQYF TGTGCCAGCAGCCAAGAAGGGGAAATCCGCGAGCAGTACTTC
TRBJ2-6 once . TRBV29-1 CSVDSGTGANVLTF TGCAGCGTTGATTCAGGGACTGGGGCCAACGTCCTGACTTTC
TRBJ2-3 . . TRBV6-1 CASSELGVDTDTQYF TGTGCCAGCAGTGAATTGGGCGTAGACACAGATACGCAGTATTTT
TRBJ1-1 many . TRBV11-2 CASSLGEMNTEAFF TGTGCCAGCAGCTTAGGGGAGATGAACACTGAAGCTTTCTTT
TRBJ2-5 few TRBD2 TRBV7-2 CASSLVSSGEQETQYF TGTGCCAGCAGCTTAGTTTCGAGCGGGGAACAAGAGACCCAGTACTTC
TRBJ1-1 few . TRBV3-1 CASSPPLGAEAFF TGTGCCAGCAGCCCCCCCCTCGGGGCTGAAGCTTTCTTT
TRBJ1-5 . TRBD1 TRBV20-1 CSASGTGLGQPQHF TGCAGTGCGTCCGGGACAGGGTTGGGACAGCCCCAGCATTTT
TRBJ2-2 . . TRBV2 CASSGPGPNTGELFF TGTGCCAGCAGTGGGCCAGGGCCGAACACCGGGGAGCTGTTTTTT
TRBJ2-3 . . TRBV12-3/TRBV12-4 CASSSDGTSTDTQYF TGTGCCAGCAGTTCCGACGGGACCAGCACAGATACGCAGTATTTT
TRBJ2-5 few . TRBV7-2 CASTLGLTPPAQYF TGTGCCAGCACCTTGGGGCTCACCCCCCCGGCCCAGTACTTC
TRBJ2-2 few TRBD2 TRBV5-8 CASSLGAASGALNTGELFF TGTGCCAGCAGCTTGGGTGCAGCAAGCGGGGCTCTGAACACCGGGGAGCTGTTTTTT
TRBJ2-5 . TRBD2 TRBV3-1 CASSQTAGVQETQYF TGTGCCAGCAGCCAAACAGCGGGGGTCCAAGAGACCCAGTACTTC
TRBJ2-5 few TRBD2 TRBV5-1 CASRSGVEETQYF TGCGCCAGCAGGAGCGGGGTAGAAGAGACCCAGTACTTC
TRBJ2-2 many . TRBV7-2 CASSPTGRDTGELFF TGTGCCAGCAGCCCAACGGGGCGGGACACCGGGGAGCTGTTTTTT
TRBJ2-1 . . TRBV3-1 CASSQGVGYNEQFF TGTGCCAGCAGCCAAGGGGTAGGCTACAATGAGCAGTTCTTC
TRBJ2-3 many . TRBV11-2 CASSDTDTQYF TGTGCCAGCAGCGACACAGATACGCAGTATTTT
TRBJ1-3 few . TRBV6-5 CASSYRPQGGNTIYF TGTGCCAGCAGTTACAGACCCCAGGGCGGAAACACCATATATTTT
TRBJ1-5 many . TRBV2 CASSDEGNQPQHF TGTGCCAGCAGTGATGAGGGAAATCAGCCCCAGCATTTT
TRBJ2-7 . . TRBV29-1 CSAQTGWEQYF TGCAGCGCGCAAACCGGTTGGGAGCAGTACTTC
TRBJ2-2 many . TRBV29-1 CSADGMTNTGELFF TGCAGCGCCGACGGGATGACGAACACCGGGGAGCTGTTTTTT
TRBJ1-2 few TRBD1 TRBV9 CASSVGQDANYGYTF TGTGCCAGCAGCGTCGGACAGGATGCTAACTATGGCTACACCTTC
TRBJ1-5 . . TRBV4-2 CASSQAAGQNQPQHF TGTGCCAGCAGCCAAGCTGCCGGCCAGAATCAGCCCCAGCATTTT
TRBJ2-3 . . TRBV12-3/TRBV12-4 CASRLSVSTQYF TGTGCCAGCCGTCTCTCCGTCTCTACGCAGTATTTT
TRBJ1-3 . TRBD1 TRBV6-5 CASSYSLRGSSGNTIYF TGTGCCAGCAGTTACTCCCTCAGGGGGTCTTCTGGAAACACCATATATTTT
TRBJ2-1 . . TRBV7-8 CASSGTEVPYNEQFF TGTGCCAGCAGCGGGACTGAGGTCCCCTACAATGAGCAGTTCTTC
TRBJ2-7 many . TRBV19 CASKEQHTSYEQYF TGTGCCAGTAAGGAGCAGCATACCTCCTACGAGCAGTACTTC
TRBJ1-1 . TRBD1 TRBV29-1 CSGGPSGTGTDTEAFF TGCAGCGGGGGCCCCTCCGGGACAGGGACCGACACTGAAGCTTTCTTT
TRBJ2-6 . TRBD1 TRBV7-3 CASSFSGTVISGANVLTF TGTGCCAGCAGCTTTTCCGGGACAGTCATCTCTGGGGCCAACGTCCTGACTTTC
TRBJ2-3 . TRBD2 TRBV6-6 CASSYATPGGATDTQYF TGTGCCAGCAGTTACGCTACACCGGGGGGGGCCACAGATACGCAGTATTTT
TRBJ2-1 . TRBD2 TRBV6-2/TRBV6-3 CASSPALAGGPYNEQFF TGTGCCAGCAGCCCCGCCCTAGCGGGGGGACCATACAATGAGCAGTTCTTC